One sample yielded the 5 T cell receptor beta chains listed below, sequenced in a study of T cell changes during pregnancy in multiple sclerosis. Using immunoSEQ multiplex PCR, the repertoire was profiled, and TCRdb retains in-frame clones only, with some absent. Of tens of thousands of clones listed, around nine tenths are singletons. The sample consisted of CD4+ T cells from peripheral blood mononuclear cells, taken in the second trimester of pregnancy. The receptors originated from a female donor with multiple sclerosis, enrolled in a pregnancy study.

The rearrangement uses TRBV6-5 and TRBJ2-7; perhaps TRBD2 as D (5 bases). The V gene's germline CDR1 is MNHEY and CDR2 SVGAGI. V dropped 0 bases and J dropped 2 bases, with 11 bases sitting between them. This CDR3 has 15 amino acids. CDR3 nucleotides: TGTGCCAGCAGTTACTCGAGGGCCTTGGCCTACGAGCAGTACTTC. Protein: CASSYSRALAYEQYF.

DNA for the CDR3: TGTGCCAGCAGCTTGGTGGCGGACACAGATACGCAGTATTTT. Protein sequence: CASSLVADTDTQYF. The chain employs TRBV5-6 and TRBJ2-3, with unresolved D. The germline V gene has CDR1 SGHDT and CDR2 YYEEEE. This CDR3 contains 14 residues. V lost 0 bases to trimming and J lost 2 bases, with 7 bases between them.

This clone was seen a few times. V is TRBV19 and J is TRBJ1-5; D is possibly TRBD1 (6 bases). V lost 8 bases to trimming and J lost 2 bases, with 13 bases between them. The germline CDR1 and CDR2 sequences are LNHDA and SQIVND (reference sequence). This CDR3 comprises 14 residues. The CDR3 coding sequence is TGTGCCAGTCATACCGACAGGCGCAATCAGCCCCAGCATTTT. Translated, it gives CASHTDRRNQPQHF.

The CDR3 nucleotides are TGTGCCAGCAGCCAGGACATAAGCTCTGGAAACACCATATATTTT. Protein: CASSQDISSGNTIYF. The rearrangement uses TRBV6-5 and TRBJ1-3; tentative D call: TRBD1 (5 bases). The V end was cut by 6 bases, the J end by 0 bases, with 12 bases between. Germline CDR1 reads MNHEY; CDR2 reads SVGAGI. The CDR3 extends over 15 amino acids.

The rearrangement links TRBV5-1 to TRBJ1-2; tentatively, D is TRBD1 (5 bases). In germline, CDR1 is SGHRS, CDR2 YFSETQ. The CDR3 runs to 15 residues. Trimming stripped 0 bases from V and 2 bases from J, with 11 bases between. DNA for the CDR3: TGCGCCAGCAGCTTGGGGGCAGGGAAGAACTATGGCTACACCTTC. Translated: CASSLGAGKNYGYTF.